This paragraph reports one TCR beta chain. These data originate in a study of blood T cell repertoires in COVID-19. Study as a whole: Material from acute and convalescent COVID-19 was sourced from the United States, Italy and Spain.

The V end was cut by 1 base, the J end by 5 bases, with 6 bases between. This CDR3 comprises 12 residues. The germline CDR1 and CDR2 sequences are GTSNPN and SVGIG (reference sequence). Original analysis: Nucleated cell number was recorded as an estimate derived from reference gene primer amplification. Clones were read by immunoSEQ multiplex PCR, and TCRdb kept only the in-frame ones, dropping some. V and J calls and clone size are as listed in that table; D and trimming were resolved from the DNA. The repertoire holds over 130,000 clones, with around 86% as singletons. The sample was peripheral blood. This clonotype originated in a human donor in a cohort sampled during active COVID-19. V and J are TRBV30 and TRBJ1-5, with a tentative D call TRBD1 (6 bases). CDR3 in amino acids: CAWSGTDQPQHF. CDR3 bases: TGTGCCTGGAGTGGGACAGATCAGCCCCAGCATTTT.